What follows are 8 T cell receptor beta chains derived from one specimen sequenced in a study of blood T cell repertoires in COVID-19. The protocol was immunoSEQ multiplex PCR, while the TCRdb copy is restricted to in-frame clones and leaves out a portion. Of hundreds of thousands of clones in the sample, approximately 83% were seen once. Material for sequencing was peripheral blood. The source of these receptors is a woman between 50 and 59 years old who had recovered from COVID-19.

At least ten counts were recorded for this clone. V is TRBV7-7 and J is TRBJ1-4; TRBD1 matches at 10 bases. Trimming removed 5 bases from V and 8 bases from J; junction bases left unmatched: 5. Germline V gene lookup returns CDR1 SSHAT and CDR2 FNYEAQ (reference sequence). The CDR3 consists of 14 residues. CDR3 DNA: TGTGCCAGCAGCCCCGGGACAGGGGAGGAAAAACTGTTTTTT. This encodes CASSPGTGEEKLFF.

The chain employs TRBV6-5 and TRBJ1-5; 7 nucleotides line up with TRBD1. The germline gives CDR1 MNHEY, CDR2 SVGAGI. CDR3 size: 15 residues. V shed 5 bases and J 1 base; nucleotides not matched to a gene: 5. CDR3 coding DNA: TGTGCCAGCAGTCCAAGACAGGGAAGCAATCAGCCCCAGCATTTT. It specifies CASSPRQGSNQPQHF.

CDR3 nucleotide sequence: TGTGCCTGGAGTGTAAAGAGCTCTGGAAACACCATATATTTT. Translating it yields CAWSVKSSGNTIYF. The V gene is TRBV30, the J gene TRBJ1-3; no firm D call. Germline CDR1 GTSNPN, CDR2 SVGIG (reference sequence). V lost 0 bases and J 0 bases, leaving 6 bases between the germline ends. This CDR3 has 14 residues.

V is TRBV27 and J is TRBJ2-3, with 15 bases aligning to TRBD2. CDR3 length: 16 residues. Germline V gene sequence: CDR1 MNHEY, CDR2 SMNVEV (reference sequence). V lost 3 bases to trimming and J lost 10 bases; unmatched junction nucleotides: 8. The CDR3 sequence: CASSLSGLAGGDAQYF. Written as DNA, the CDR3 is TGTGCCAGCAGTTTGTCCGGACTAGCGGGGGGGGATGCGCAGTATTTT.

CDR3 sequence: CASSRISYGYTF. CDR3 bases: TGTGCCAGCAGTCGTATCAGCTATGGCTACACCTTC. The chain recombines TRBV9 with TRBJ1-2; D gene unclear. This CDR3 is built from 12 residues. V dropped 5 bases and J dropped 4 bases, with 9 bases sitting between them. The germline gives CDR1 SGDLS, CDR2 YYNGEE.

This sequence joins TRBV30 and TRBJ2-7; D unresolved. Trimming left V 1 base short and J 2 bases short, with 9 bases between. Germline CDR1 reads GTSNPN; CDR2 reads SVGIG (reference sequence). This CDR3 is built from 13 residues. In DNA, the CDR3 is TGTGCCTGGAGTGCCAACGAGCCCTACGAGCAGTACTTC. The encoded protein is CAWSANEPYEQYF.

The chain recombines TRBV9 with TRBJ2-5, with 9 bases fitting TRBD1. V dropped 3 bases and J dropped 5; count of bases not matched to a gene: 8. Germline V lookup: CDR1 SGDLS, CDR2 YYNGEE. The CDR3 runs 15 residues. The CDR3 sequence is CASSADRGVVETQYF. The CDR3, as DNA: TGTGCCAGCAGCGCCGACAGGGGGGTAGTGGAGACCCAGTACTTC.

The gene calls are TRBV7-9 and TRBJ2-1, with 12 bases identical to TRBD2. V lost 5 bases and J lost 0; bases outside the gene matches: 8. Germline-derived CDR1 and CDR2 are SEHNR and FQNEAQ (reference sequence). The CDR3 is made up of 18 amino acids. CDR3 DNA: TGTGCCAGCAGCCCGCGTCTAGCGGGGGGGCCCTCCTACAATGAGCAGTTCTTC. This encodes CASSPRLAGGPSYNEQFF.